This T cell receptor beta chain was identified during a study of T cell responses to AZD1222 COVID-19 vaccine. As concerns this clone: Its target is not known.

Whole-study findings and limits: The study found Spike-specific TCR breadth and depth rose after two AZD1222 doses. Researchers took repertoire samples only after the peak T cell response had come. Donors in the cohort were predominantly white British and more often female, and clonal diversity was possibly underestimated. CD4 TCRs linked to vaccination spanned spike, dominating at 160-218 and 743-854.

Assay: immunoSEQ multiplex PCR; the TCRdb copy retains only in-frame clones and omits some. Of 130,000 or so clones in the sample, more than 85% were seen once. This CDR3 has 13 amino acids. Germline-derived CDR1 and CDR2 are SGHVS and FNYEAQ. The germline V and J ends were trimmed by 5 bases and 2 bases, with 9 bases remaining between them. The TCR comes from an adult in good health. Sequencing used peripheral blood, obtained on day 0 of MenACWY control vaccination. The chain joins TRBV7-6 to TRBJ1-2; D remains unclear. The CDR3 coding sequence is TGTGCCAGCAGCGCCCACGAAAACTATGGCTACACCTTC. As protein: CASSAHENYGYTF.